Listed below are T cell receptor beta chains from one sample, sequenced in a study of blood T cell repertoires in COVID-19. Profiled with immunoSEQ multiplex PCR; TCRdb holds only in-frame clones, not every one. Altogether a few hundred thousand clones are present, roughly 84% being singletons, with the ten largest covering 8.6%. Sequencing was done on a sample of peripheral blood. The receptors derive from a human donor in a cohort sampled during active COVID-19. CDR3s include the opening cysteine and the closing phenylalanine or tryptophan. The D gene is left open where the match is weak. Clone size appears in some rows only: once, few, many, or a class for an expanded clone.

J	V	size	D	CDR3	DNA
TRBJ2-7	TRBV7-9	once	TRBD1	CASSLGGTVYEQYF	TGTGCCAGCAGCTTAGGAGGGACAGTATACGAGCAGTACTTC
TRBJ2-1	TRBV18	.	TRBD2	CASSPRGLLAGVYNEQFF	TGTGCCAGCTCACCAAGGGGGCTACTAGCGGGGGTCTACAATGAGCAGTTCTTC
TRBJ2-1	TRBV29-1	few	TRBD1	CSVEDQGTEEFF	TGCAGCGTTGAAGATCAGGGGACAGAAGAGTTCTTC
TRBJ2-2	TRBV6-5	.	TRBD1	CASSPGQANTGELFF	TGTGCCAGCAGCCCGGGACAGGCGAACACCGGGGAGCTGTTTTTT
TRBJ2-3	TRBV6-2/TRBV6-3	.	TRBD1	CASSYNLRDRGIADTQYF	TGTGCCAGCAGTTATAATCTTCGGGACAGGGGTATAGCAGATACGCAGTATTTT
TRBJ1-6	TRBV25-1	.	.	CASVGSSYNSPLHF	TGTGCCAGCGTAGGGAGCTCCTATAATTCACCCCTCCACTTT
TRBJ1-1	TRBV12-5	once	TRBD1	CASGLTGVGKNTEAFF	TGTGCTAGTGGTTTGACAGGGGTGGGTAAGAACACTGAAGCTTTCTTT
TRBJ1-5	TRBV6-4	.	.	CASSQQYRCNQPQHF	TGTGCCAGCAGTCAACAGTACCGCTGCAATCAGCCCCAGCATTTT
TRBJ1-1	TRBV18	.	.	CASSPLSVAEAFF	TGTGCCAGCTCACCTCTATCGGTGGCTGAAGCTTTCTTT
TRBJ1-2	TRBV5-5	.	TRBD1	CASSLARAGTGGLGTNTF	TGTGCCAGCAGCTTGGCCCGGGCCGGGACAGGGGGCCTCGGAACTAACACCTTC